This T cell receptor beta chain is drawn from a study of T cell responses to AZD1222 COVID-19 vaccine. The CDR3 is made up of 13 amino acids. The V gene end was trimmed by 4 bases and the J gene end by 14 bases; junction bases not matched to a gene: 8. Germline CDR1 LGHDT, CDR2 YNNKEL (reference sequence). TCRdb's table, derived via immunoSEQ multiplex PCR, lists solely in-frame clones and lacks some. This sample has more than 35,000 clones, with about 83% found just once. The sequence derives from an adult in good health. The chain carries TRBV3-1 (or the pseudogene TRBV3-2) and TRBJ1-6, with 7 bases fitting TRBD1. Sequences were derived from peripheral blood, sampled on day 0 of AZD1222 vaccination. In nucleotides, the CDR3 is TGTGCCAGCAGCCCGCGTCTTCAGGGGGCCCTCCACTTT. Translated: CASSPRLQGALHF.